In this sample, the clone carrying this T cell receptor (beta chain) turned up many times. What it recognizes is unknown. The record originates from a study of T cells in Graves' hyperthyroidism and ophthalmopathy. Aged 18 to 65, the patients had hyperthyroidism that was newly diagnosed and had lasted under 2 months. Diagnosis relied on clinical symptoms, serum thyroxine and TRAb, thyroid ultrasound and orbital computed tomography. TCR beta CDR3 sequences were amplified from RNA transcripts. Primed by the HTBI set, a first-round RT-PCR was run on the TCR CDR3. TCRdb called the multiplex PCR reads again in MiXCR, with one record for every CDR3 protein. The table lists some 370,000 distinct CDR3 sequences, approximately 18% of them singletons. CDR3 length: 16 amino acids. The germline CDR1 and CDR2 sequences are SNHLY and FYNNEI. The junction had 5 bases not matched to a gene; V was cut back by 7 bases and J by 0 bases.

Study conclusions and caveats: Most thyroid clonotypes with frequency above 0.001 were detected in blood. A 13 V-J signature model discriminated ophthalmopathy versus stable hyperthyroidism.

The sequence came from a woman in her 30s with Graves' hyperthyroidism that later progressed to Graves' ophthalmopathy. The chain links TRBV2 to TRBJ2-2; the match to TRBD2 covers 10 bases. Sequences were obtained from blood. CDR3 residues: CASKVAGGTNTGELFF. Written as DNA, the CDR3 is TGTGCCAGCAAGGTAGCGGGAGGTACGAACACCGGGGAGCTGTTTTTT.